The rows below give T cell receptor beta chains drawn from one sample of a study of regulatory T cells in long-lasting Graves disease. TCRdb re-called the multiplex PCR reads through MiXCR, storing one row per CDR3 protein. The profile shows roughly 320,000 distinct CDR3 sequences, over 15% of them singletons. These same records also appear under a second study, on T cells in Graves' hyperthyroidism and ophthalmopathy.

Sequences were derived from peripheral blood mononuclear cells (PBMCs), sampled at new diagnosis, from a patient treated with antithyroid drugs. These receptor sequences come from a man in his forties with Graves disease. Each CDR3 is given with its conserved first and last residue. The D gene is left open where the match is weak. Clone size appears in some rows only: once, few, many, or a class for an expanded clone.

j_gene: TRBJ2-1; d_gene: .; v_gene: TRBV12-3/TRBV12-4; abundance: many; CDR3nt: TGTGCCAGCAGTTTATTATACGGGGATGGCTCCTACAATGAGCAGTTCTTC; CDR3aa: CASSLLYGDGSYNEQFF
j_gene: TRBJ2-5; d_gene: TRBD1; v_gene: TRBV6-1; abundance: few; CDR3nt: TGTGCCAGCAGCAGGACAGGGGTCGTTTTGGAGACCCAGTACTTC; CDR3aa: CASSRTGVVLETQYF
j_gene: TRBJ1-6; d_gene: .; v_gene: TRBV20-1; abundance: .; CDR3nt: TGCAGTGCTAGACCCAAGGGACTTTCCGATCCAGGGTGGTATAATTCACCCCTCCACTTT; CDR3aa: CSARPKGLSDPGWYNSPLHF
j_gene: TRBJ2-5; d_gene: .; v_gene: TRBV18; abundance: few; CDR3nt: TGTGCCAGCTCACCAGGGCACCGGGATGTGACCCAGTACTTC; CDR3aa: CASSPGHRDVTQYF
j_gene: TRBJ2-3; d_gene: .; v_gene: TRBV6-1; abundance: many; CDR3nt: TGTGCCAGCGATCCCACTAGCACAGATACGCAGTATTTT; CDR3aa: CASDPTSTDTQYF
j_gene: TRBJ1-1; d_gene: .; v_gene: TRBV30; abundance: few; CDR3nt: TGTGCCTGGAGTCCCGGACGGAACACTGAAGCTTTCTTT; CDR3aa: CAWSPGRNTEAFF
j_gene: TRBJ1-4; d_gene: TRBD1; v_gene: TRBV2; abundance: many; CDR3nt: TGTGCCAGCAGTTTCGAGACAGGGGAGGGCGAACTGTTTTTT; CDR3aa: CASSFETGEGELFF
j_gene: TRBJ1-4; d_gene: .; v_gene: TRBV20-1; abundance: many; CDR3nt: TGCAGTGCTAGACGAGGGTTTAATGAAAAACTGTTTTTT; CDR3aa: CSARRGFNEKLFF
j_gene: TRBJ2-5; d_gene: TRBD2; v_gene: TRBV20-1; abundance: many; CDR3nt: TGCAGTGCTAGTGGGGGACTAGCGGGGCAAGAGACCCAGTACTTC; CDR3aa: CSASGGLAGQETQYF
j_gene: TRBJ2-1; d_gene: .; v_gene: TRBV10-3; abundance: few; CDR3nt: TGTGCCATCAGTGAGTTAGGAGAGCAGTTCTTC; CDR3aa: CAISELGEQFF
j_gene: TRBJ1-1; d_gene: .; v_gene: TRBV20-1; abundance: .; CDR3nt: TGCAGCTTTTCTCTGGGGGCTTTCTTT; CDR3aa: CSFSLGAFF
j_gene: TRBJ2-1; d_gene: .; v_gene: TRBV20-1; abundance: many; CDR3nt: TGCAGTGCTAGGGGGCGCTCCTACAATGAGCAGTTCTTC; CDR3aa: CSARGRSYNEQFF
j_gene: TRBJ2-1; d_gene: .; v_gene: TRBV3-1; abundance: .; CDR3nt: TGTGCCAGCAGCCAATATCCTGATGCTCCCGCCTATAACAACTACAATGAGCAGTTCTTC; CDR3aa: CASSQYPDAPAYNNYNEQFF
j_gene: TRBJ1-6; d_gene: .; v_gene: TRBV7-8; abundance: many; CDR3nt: TGTGCCAGCAGCGACACCAGGCAGCCTAATTCACCCCTCCACTTT; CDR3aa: CASSDTRQPNSPLHF
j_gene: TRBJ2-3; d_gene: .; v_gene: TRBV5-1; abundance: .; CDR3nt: TGCGCCAGCAGATTGACACGACCAGATACGCAGTATTTT; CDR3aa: CASRLTRPDTQYF
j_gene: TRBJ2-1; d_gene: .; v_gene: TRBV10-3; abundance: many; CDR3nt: TGTGCCATCAGTGAGTCAGGTGGGGGTCTCAATGAGCAGTTCTTC; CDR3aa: CAISESGGGLNEQFF
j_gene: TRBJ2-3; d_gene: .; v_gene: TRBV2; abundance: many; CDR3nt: TGTGCCAGCAGTGAAGCGCCTCGTGGTGGGCAAGATACGCAGTATTTT; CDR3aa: CASSEAPRGGQDTQYF
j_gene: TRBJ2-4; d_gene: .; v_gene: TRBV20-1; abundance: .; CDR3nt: TGCAGTGCTTCCCGCCCGAGACAGAAAAACATTCAGTACTTC; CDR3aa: CSASRPRQKNIQYF
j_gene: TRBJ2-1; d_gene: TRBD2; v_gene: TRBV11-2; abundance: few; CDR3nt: TGTGCCAGCAGCACCGGGACTAGCGGGAGTTCATACAATGAGCAGTTCTTC; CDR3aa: CASSTGTSGSSYNEQFF
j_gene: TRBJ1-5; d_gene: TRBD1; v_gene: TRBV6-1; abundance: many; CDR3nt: TGTGCCAGCAGTGAAATGAGCGGGACAGGGGATCAGCCCCAGCATTTT; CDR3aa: CASSEMSGTGDQPQHF
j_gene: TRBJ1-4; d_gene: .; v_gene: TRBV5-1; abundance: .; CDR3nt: TGCGCCAGCAGCTTGAGCCAACCTTGGGGGAGTGAAAAACTGTTTTTT; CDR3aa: CASSLSQPWGSEKLFF
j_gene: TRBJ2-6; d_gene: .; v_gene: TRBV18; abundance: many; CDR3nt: TGTGCCAGCTCACCACAGGGACATTCTGGGGCCAACGTCCTGACTTTC; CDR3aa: CASSPQGHSGANVLTF
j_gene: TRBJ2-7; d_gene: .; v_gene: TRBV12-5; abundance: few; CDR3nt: TGTGCTAGTGGTTTGGTAAACGGTTACGAGCAGTACTTC; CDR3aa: CASGLVNGYEQYF
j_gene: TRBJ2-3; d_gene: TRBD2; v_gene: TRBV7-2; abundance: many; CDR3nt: TGTGCCAGCAGATATACTAGCGGCTTGGGCACAGATACGCAGTATTTT; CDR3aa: CASRYTSGLGTDTQYF
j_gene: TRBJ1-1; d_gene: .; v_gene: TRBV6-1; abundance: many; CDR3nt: TGTGCCAGCATCGACAGGAGGTCCACTGAAGCTTTCTTT; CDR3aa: CASIDRRSTEAFF
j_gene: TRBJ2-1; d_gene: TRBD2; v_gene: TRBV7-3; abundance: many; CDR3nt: TGTGCCAGCAGCCCCCGAGGCAGCGGGGGTTACAATGAGCAGTTCTTC; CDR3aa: CASSPRGSGGYNEQFF
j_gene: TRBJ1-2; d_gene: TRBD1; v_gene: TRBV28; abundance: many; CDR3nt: TGTGCCAGCAGTTTCACCGGGACAGCTTATTATGGCTACACCTTC; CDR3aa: CASSFTGTAYYGYTF
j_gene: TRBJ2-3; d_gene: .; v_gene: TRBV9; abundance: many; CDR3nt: TGTGCCAGCAGCGTAGGCGTCTCAGATACGCAGTATTTT; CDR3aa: CASSVGVSDTQYF
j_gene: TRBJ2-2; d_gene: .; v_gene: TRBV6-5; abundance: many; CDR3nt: TGTGCCAGCAGTTACGGGCAGGAGAACACCGGGGAGCTGTTTTTT; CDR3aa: CASSYGQENTGELFF
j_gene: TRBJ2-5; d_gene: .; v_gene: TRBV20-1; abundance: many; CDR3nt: TGCAGTGCAACCTGGGCGGGGACCGGGCAGAAGACCCAGTACTTC; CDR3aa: CSATWAGTGQKTQYF
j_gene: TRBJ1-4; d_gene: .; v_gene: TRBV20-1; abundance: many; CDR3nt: TGCAGTGCTAGAGTCTCGGGGATTAATGAAAAACTGTTTTTT; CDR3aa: CSARVSGINEKLFF
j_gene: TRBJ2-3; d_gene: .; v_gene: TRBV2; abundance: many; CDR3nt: TGTGCCAGCAAAACGGACACAGATACGCAGTATTTT; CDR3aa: CASKTDTDTQYF
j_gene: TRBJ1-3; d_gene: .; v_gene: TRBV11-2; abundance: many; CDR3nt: TGTGCCAGCAGCTTAGAGTTGGGGGTCCCTGGAAACACCATATATTTT; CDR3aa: CASSLELGVPGNTIYF
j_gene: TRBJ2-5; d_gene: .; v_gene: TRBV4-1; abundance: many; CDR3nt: TGCGCCAGCAGCCTTGGGACCCTGGCGGAGACCCAGTACTTC; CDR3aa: CASSLGTLAETQYF
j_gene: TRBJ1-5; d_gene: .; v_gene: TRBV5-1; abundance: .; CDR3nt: TGCGCCAGCAGCCTCCGAGCGGGGGATCAGCCCCAGCATTTT; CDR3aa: CASSLRAGDQPQHF
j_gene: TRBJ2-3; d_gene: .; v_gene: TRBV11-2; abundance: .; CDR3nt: TGTGCCAGCAGCCCCTCCGCTTGGGATACGCAGTATTTT; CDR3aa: CASSPSAWDTQYF
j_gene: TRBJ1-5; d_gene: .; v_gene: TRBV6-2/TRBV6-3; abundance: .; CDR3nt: TGTGCCAGCAGTTACCGGGTCTATCAGCCCCAGCATTTT; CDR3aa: CASSYRVYQPQHF
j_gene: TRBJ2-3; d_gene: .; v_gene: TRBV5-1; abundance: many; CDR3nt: TGCGCCAGCAGCTTGGTAGAGAGCCCTCTCCACACAGATACGCAGTATTTT; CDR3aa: CASSLVESPLHTDTQYF
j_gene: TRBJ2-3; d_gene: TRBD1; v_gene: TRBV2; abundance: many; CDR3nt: TGTGCCAGCAGTTCGAACAGGGGCGACACAGATACGCAGTATTTT; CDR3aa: CASSSNRGDTDTQYF
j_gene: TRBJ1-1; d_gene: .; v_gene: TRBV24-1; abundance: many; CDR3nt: TGTGCCACCAGGGTAGGGACTGAAGCTTTCTTT; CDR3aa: CATRVGTEAFF
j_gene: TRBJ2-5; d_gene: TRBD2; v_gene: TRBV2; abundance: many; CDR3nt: TGTGCCAGCAGTGGAGGACTAGCAGAGACCCAGTACTTC; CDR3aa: CASSGGLAETQYF